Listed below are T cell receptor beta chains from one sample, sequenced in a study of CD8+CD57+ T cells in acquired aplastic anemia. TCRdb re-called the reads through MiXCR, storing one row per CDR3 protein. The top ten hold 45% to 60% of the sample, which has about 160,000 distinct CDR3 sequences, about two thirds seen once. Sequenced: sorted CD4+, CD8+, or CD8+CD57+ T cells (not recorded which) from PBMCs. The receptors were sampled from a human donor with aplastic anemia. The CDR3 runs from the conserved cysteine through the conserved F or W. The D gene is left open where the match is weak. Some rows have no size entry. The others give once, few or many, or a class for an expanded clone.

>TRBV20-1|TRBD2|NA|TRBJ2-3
CSARDPSGSSTDTQYF
TGCAGTGCTAGAGATCCTAGCGGGAGCTCCACAGATACGCAGTATTTT
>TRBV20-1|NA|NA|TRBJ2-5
CSAREGGAGETQYF
TGCAGTGCTAGGGAGGGGGGCGCCGGAGAGACCCAGTACTTC
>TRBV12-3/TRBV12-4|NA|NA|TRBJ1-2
CASSSGVAGKGYTF
TGTGCCAGCAGTTCCGGGGTAGCGGGGAAAGGCTACACCTTC
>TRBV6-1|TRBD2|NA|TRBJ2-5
CASIERLAETQYF
TGTGCCAGCATCGAGCGACTAGCAGAGACCCAGTACTTC
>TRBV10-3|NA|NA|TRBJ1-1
CATLAPGGEAFF
TGTGCCACCCTAGCCCCGGGGGGTGAAGCTTTCTTT
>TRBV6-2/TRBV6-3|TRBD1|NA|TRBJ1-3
CASSYVDRAWQDGNTIYF
TGTGCCAGCAGTTACGTCGACAGGGCTTGGCAGGATGGAAACACCATATATTTT
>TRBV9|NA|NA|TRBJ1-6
CASSARSDSLEPLHF
TGTGCCAGCAGTGCGCGTAGTGACAGCCTCGAACCCCTCCACTTT
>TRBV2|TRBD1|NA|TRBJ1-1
CASSEGDRAYTEAFF
TGTGCCAGCAGTGAGGGGGACAGGGCGTACACTGAAGCTTTCTTT
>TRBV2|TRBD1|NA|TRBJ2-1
CASRPGTGPYNEQFF
TGTGCCAGCAGGCCCGGGACAGGCCCCTACAATGAGCAGTTCTTC
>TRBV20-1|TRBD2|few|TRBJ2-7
CSASPSGRAYEQYF
TGCAGTGCCAGTCCTAGCGGGAGGGCCTACGAGCAGTACTTC
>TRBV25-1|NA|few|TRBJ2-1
CASSLTGGSEQFF
TGTGCCAGCAGCCTGACTGGTGGGTCTGAGCAGTTCTTC
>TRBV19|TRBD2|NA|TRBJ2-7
CASSAASGMAYEQYF
TGTGCCAGTAGTGCGGCTAGCGGGATGGCCTACGAGCAGTACTTC
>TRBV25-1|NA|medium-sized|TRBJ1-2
CASSPAPQAREGYTF
TGTGCCAGCAGCCCCGCCCCACAGGCCAGAGAGGGCTACACCTTC
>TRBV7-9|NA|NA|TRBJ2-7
CASSSPGAGGTAYEQYF
TGTGCCAGCAGCTCGCCAGGGGCAGGGGGGACAGCCTACGAGCAGTACTTC
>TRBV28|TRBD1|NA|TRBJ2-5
CASMGDRELETQYF
TGTGCCAGCATGGGGGACAGGGAGTTAGAGACCCAGTACTTC
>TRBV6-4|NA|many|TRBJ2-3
CASSDAAEASTDTQYF
TGTGCCAGCAGTGACGCAGCGGAGGCTAGCACAGATACGCAGTATTTT
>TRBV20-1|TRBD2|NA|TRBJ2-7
CSASYGLASGEQYF
TGCAGTGCTAGCTACGGACTAGCCTCGGGCGAGCAGTACTTC
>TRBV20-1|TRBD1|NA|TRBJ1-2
CSAERTGNYGYTF
TGCAGTGCGGAGCGGACAGGCAACTATGGCTACACCTTC
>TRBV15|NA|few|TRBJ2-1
CATGLSNEQFF
TGTGCCACCGGTCTCTCGAATGAGCAGTTCTTC
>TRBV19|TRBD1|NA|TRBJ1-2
CASSTIQGLTYGYTF
TGTGCCAGTAGTACCATACAGGGGCTGACCTATGGCTACACCTTC
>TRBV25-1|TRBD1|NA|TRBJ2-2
CASSGDRGSAGELSF
TGTGCCAGCAGTGGTGACAGGGGATCTGCCGGGGAGCTGTCTTTT
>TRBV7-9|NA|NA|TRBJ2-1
CASTTRGVRGQQFF
TGTGCCAGCACCACCCGGGGCGTGCGAGGACAGCAGTTCTTC
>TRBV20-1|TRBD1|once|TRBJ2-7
CSAHDRVAYEQYF
TGCAGTGCTCATGACAGGGTAGCCTACGAGCAGTACTTC
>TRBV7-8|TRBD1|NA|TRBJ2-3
CASSSTTGQGVQYF
TGTGCCAGCAGCTCGACTACGGGACAGGGCGTGCAGTATTTT
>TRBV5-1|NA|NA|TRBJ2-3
CASRFGVADTQYF
TGCGCCAGCAGATTCGGGGTTGCAGATACGCAGTATTTT
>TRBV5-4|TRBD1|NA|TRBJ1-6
CASSRTGSNSPLHF
TGTGCCAGCAGCCGGACAGGGTCGAATTCACCCCTCCACTTT
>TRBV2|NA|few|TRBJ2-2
CASRAIVNTGELFF
TGTGCCAGCAGGGCTATAGTGAACACCGGGGAGCTGTTTTTT
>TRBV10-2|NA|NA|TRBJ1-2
CASSELGGGYTF
TGCGCCAGCAGTGAGTTGGGGGGAGGCTACACCTTC
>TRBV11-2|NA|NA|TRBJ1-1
CASSLEYGGGTEAFF
TGTGCCAGCAGCTTAGAGTACGGGGGGGGGACTGAAGCTTTCTTT
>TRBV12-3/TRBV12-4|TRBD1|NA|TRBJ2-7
CASSLYGQAEQYF
TGTGCCAGCAGTTTGTACGGACAGGCTGAGCAGTACTTC
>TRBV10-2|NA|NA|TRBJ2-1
CASLTDRSSYNEQFF
TGCGCCAGCCTTACGGACCGGAGCTCCTACAATGAGCAGTTCTTC
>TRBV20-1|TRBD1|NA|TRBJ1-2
CSARTPTGPYGYTF
TGCAGTGCCCGTACCCCGACAGGGCCCTATGGCTACACCTTC
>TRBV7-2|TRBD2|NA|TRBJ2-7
CASRWTSGTSYEQYF
TGTGCCAGCAGGTGGACTAGCGGTACTTCCTACGAGCAGTACTTC
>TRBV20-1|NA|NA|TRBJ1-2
CSASQLERGEVDGYTF
TGCAGTGCCTCACAATTGGAACGGGGCGAAGTTGATGGCTACACCTTC
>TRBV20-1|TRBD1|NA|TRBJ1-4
CSARESDRGFEKLFF
TGCAGTGCTAGAGAATCGGACAGGGGTTTCGAAAAACTGTTTTTT
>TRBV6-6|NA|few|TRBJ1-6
CASNTRGTQSPLHF
TGTGCCAGCAACACCAGGGGCACGCAGTCACCCCTCCACTTT
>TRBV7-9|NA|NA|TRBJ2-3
CASSSPPHGDTQYF
TGTGCCAGCAGCTCGCCCCCGCACGGGGATACGCAGTATTTT
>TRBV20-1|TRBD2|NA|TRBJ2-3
CSARDLRGAYYEQYF
TGCAGTGCTAGAGATCTGCGGGGGGCCTACTACGAGCAGTATTTT